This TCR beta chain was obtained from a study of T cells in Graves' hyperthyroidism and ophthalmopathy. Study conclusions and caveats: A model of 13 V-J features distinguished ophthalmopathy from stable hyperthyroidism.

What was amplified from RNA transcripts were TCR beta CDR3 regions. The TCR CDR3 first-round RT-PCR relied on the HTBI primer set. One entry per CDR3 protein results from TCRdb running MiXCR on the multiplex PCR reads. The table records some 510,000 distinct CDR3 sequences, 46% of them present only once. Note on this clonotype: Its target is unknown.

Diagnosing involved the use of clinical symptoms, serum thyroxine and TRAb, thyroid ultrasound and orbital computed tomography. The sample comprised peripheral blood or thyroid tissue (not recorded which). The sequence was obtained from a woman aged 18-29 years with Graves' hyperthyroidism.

CDR3 region: CASCLGTGNTGELFF. The CDR3 nucleotides read TGTGCCAGCTGCCTCGGGACAGGGAACACCGGGGAGCTGTTTTTT. J is TRBJ2-2 and V is TRBV7-2, with 8 positions matching TRBD1. The length of the CDR3 is 15 residues. The V and J ends lost 8 bases and 1 base, in that order; junction bases with no gene match: 6. CDR1 and CDR2 (germline): SGHTA, FQGNSA.